This T cell receptor (beta chain) was captured by sequencing in a study of T cell changes during pregnancy in multiple sclerosis (dated by TCRdb to about 2019). At the level of the whole study: In women with multiple sclerosis, the researchers looked at how the T cell repertoire shifted as pregnancy progressed.

To note about this clone: The target of this receptor is not known. Per-nucleotide qualities are absent, and no much larger clonotype sits a single base away.

The CDR3 spans 14 residues, from the cysteine through the phenylalanine. CDR3 DNA only is kept here, 42 bases in frame from base 1. V was cut back by 2 bases and J by 4 bases, leaving a gap of 7 bases between them. For CDR1 and CDR2, the germline V gene (reference sequence) lists SGHNT and YYREEE. Libraries came from the immunoSEQ multiplex PCR assay. TCRdb's version of the immuneACCESS table is confined to in-frame rearrangements and falls short of the full clone set. An unresolved V gene accounts for under half of the shortfall where checked; the remainder is of unknown origin. The sample profile shows under 110,000 clones; roughly 90% of them were found once. 1.5% to 2% of the sample is in the top ten clones.

The clonotype comes from a female donor with multiple sclerosis, enrolled in a pregnancy study. Source: peripheral blood, taken after pregnancy. The chain couples TRBV5-4 to TRBJ1-6; possibly the D gene is TRBD1, per 5 matching bases. The base sequence is TGTGCCAGCAGCTTAAAGGGGTATAATTCACCCCTCCACTTT. Its amino acids are CASSLKGYNSPLHF.